A selection of T cell receptor beta chains follows, all from one sample in a study of blood T cells in healthy people across ages. TCRdb analysed the 5' RACE reads with MiXCR anew, one entry per CDR3 protein. The data show about a million distinct CDR3 sequences, roughly 50% seen once. Specimen: blood. The receptors shown here come from a woman aged 55 to 70 in good health. The CDR3 runs from the conserved cysteine through the conserved F or W. The order of the fields is J gene, V gene, clone size, D gene, CDR3 DNA, CDR3 protein. D genes are given only for firm matches. Where a row states a size, it is once, few, many or the class of an expanded clone; other rows omit it.

j_gene: TRBJ2-3
v_gene: TRBV7-9
abundance: many
d_gene: TRBD2
CDR3nt: TGTGCCAGCAGCTTAGAATTTGGGACTAGCCCTCATACGCAGTATTTT
CDR3aa: CASSLEFGTSPHTQYF

j_gene: TRBJ2-1
v_gene: TRBV4-3
abundance: NA
d_gene: TRBD2
CDR3nt: TGCGCCAGCAGCCCCCGGACTAGGGGATACAATGAGCAGTTCTTC
CDR3aa: CASSPRTRGYNEQFF

j_gene: TRBJ2-5
v_gene: TRBV6-1
abundance: NA
d_gene: NA
CDR3nt: TGTGCCAGCGTTCGGGACAGCTCACTAGCGAATGAGCAGTACTTC
CDR3aa: CASVRDSSLANEQYF

j_gene: TRBJ2-7
v_gene: TRBV4-1
abundance: NA
d_gene: NA
CDR3nt: TGCGCCAGCAGCCACGTTGGGACCGAGCAGTACTTC
CDR3aa: CASSHVGTEQYF

j_gene: TRBJ1-6
v_gene: TRBV3-1
abundance: NA
d_gene: NA
CDR3nt: TGTGCCAGCAGCCAAGCGGTTAATTCACCCCTCCACTTT
CDR3aa: CASSQAVNSPLHF

j_gene: TRBJ2-6
v_gene: TRBV29-1
abundance: few
d_gene: NA
CDR3nt: TGCAGCGCCGAAATCTCAGGGACTGGGGCCAACGTCCTGACTTTC
CDR3aa: CSAEISGTGANVLTF

j_gene: TRBJ2-7
v_gene: TRBV7-2
abundance: once
d_gene: TRBD2
CDR3nt: TGTGCCAGCAGCTTAGCGTTCAGCGGGGTTACCTACGAGCAGTACTTC
CDR3aa: CASSLAFSGVTYEQYF

j_gene: TRBJ1-1
v_gene: TRBV12-3/TRBV12-4
abundance: NA
d_gene: NA
CDR3nt: TGTGCCAGCAGAAAAGGGGATTTGAACACTGAAGCTTTCTTT
CDR3aa: CASRKGDLNTEAFF

j_gene: TRBJ2-7
v_gene: TRBV27
abundance: NA
d_gene: NA
CDR3nt: TGTGCCAGCAGTTTAGGAGAGGCGTTTTACGAGCAGTACTTC
CDR3aa: CASSLGEAFYEQYF

j_gene: TRBJ2-5
v_gene: TRBV5-1
abundance: NA
d_gene: TRBD1
CDR3nt: TGCGCCAGCAGCCCAGGACAGGTTGTTCAAGAGACCCAGTACTTC
CDR3aa: CASSPGQVVQETQYF

j_gene: TRBJ2-1
v_gene: TRBV20-1
abundance: NA
d_gene: TRBD2
CDR3nt: TGCAGTTCCCTTGCGGGAGGGGGAGTTCGCTACAATGAGCAGTTCTTC
CDR3aa: CSSLAGGGVRYNEQFF

j_gene: TRBJ2-4
v_gene: TRBV7-2
abundance: NA
d_gene: NA
CDR3nt: TGTGCCAGCAGCTCCTCTCGTCTCCCTTTCCAGTACTTC
CDR3aa: CASSSSRLPFQYF

j_gene: TRBJ2-1
v_gene: TRBV12-3/TRBV12-4
abundance: NA
d_gene: NA
CDR3nt: TGTGCCAGCAGTCGTCAGGGTTGGGATGAGCAGTTCTTC
CDR3aa: CASSRQGWDEQFF

j_gene: TRBJ1-5
v_gene: TRBV7-2
abundance: NA
d_gene: TRBD1
CDR3nt: TGTGCCAGCAGCTTAGAGGGGGGACAGGATCAGCCCCAGCATTTT
CDR3aa: CASSLEGGQDQPQHF

j_gene: TRBJ2-5
v_gene: TRBV20-1
abundance: NA
d_gene: TRBD1
CDR3nt: TGCAGTGCTAGAGATCTTTGGGGACAGCCCTTAGGGGAAGAGACCCAGTACTTC
CDR3aa: CSARDLWGQPLGEETQYF

j_gene: TRBJ2-3
v_gene: TRBV15
abundance: NA
d_gene: NA
CDR3nt: TGTGCCACCAGCAGAGAAATAGGCACAGATACGCAGTATTTT
CDR3aa: CATSREIGTDTQYF

j_gene: TRBJ2-7
v_gene: TRBV12-3/TRBV12-4
abundance: NA
d_gene: TRBD1
CDR3nt: TGTGCCAGCAGTTCAGGGGGTGGCTCTTACGAGCAGTACTTC
CDR3aa: CASSSGGGSYEQYF

j_gene: TRBJ2-5
v_gene: TRBV20-1
abundance: few
d_gene: NA
CDR3nt: TGCAGTGCTCCCTCATACGGTCAAGAGACCCAGTACTTC
CDR3aa: CSAPSYGQETQYF

j_gene: TRBJ2-5
v_gene: TRBV7-2
abundance: NA
d_gene: TRBD2
CDR3nt: TGTGCCAGCAGCACAAGACTAGCGGGACCCCAAGAGACCCAGTACTTC
CDR3aa: CASSTRLAGPQETQYF

j_gene: TRBJ2-1
v_gene: TRBV2
abundance: NA
d_gene: TRBD1
CDR3nt: TGTGCCAGCAGTATGACAGGGCTGAATGAGCAGTTCTTC
CDR3aa: CASSMTGLNEQFF

j_gene: TRBJ2-3
v_gene: TRBV20-1
abundance: NA
d_gene: TRBD2
CDR3nt: TGCAGTGCTCGCACGGGAGGCGGCACAGATACGCAGTATTTT
CDR3aa: CSARTGGGTDTQYF

j_gene: TRBJ2-4
v_gene: TRBV6-5
abundance: few
d_gene: NA
CDR3nt: TGTGCCAGCAGCCGCGGGACAGAGCTTCAAAACATTCAGTACTTC
CDR3aa: CASSRGTELQNIQYF

j_gene: TRBJ2-7
v_gene: TRBV4-1
abundance: NA
d_gene: NA
CDR3nt: TGCGCCAGCAGCCATCGCGAGTTCTCCTACGAGCAGTACTTC
CDR3aa: CASSHREFSYEQYF

j_gene: TRBJ2-7
v_gene: TRBV6-6
abundance: NA
d_gene: NA
CDR3nt: TGTGCCAGCAGTTACCAAAGTCCCACAACCTACGAGCAGTACTTC
CDR3aa: CASSYQSPTTYEQYF

j_gene: TRBJ1-4
v_gene: TRBV15
abundance: once
d_gene: NA
CDR3nt: TGTGCCACCAGCAGGATGGGGGAAAAACTGTTTTTT
CDR3aa: CATSRMGEKLFF

j_gene: TRBJ1-2
v_gene: TRBV20-1
abundance: few
d_gene: NA
CDR3nt: TGCAGTGCTAGAGATCATACAGGAGGACCTGGGGGCTACACCTTC
CDR3aa: CSARDHTGGPGGYTF

j_gene: TRBJ2-7
v_gene: TRBV15
abundance: once
d_gene: TRBD1
CDR3nt: TGTGCCACCCAGGGGGCTAACGAGCAGTACTTC
CDR3aa: CATQGANEQYF

j_gene: TRBJ2-6
v_gene: TRBV27
abundance: NA
d_gene: TRBD1
CDR3nt: TGTGCCAGCAGTTTACTCCGGACAGGAGGATATGGGGCCAACGTCCTGACTTTC
CDR3aa: CASSLLRTGGYGANVLTF

j_gene: TRBJ1-5
v_gene: TRBV12-3/TRBV12-4
abundance: NA
d_gene: TRBD1
CDR3nt: TGTGCCAGCAGGGGAGGGACAGTCGATCAGCCCCAGCATTTT
CDR3aa: CASRGGTVDQPQHF

j_gene: TRBJ2-7
v_gene: TRBV14
abundance: NA
d_gene: NA
CDR3nt: TGTGCCAGCAGCCAAGCTAACCTGTACGAGCAGTACTTC
CDR3aa: CASSQANLYEQYF

j_gene: TRBJ2-7
v_gene: TRBV5-1
abundance: NA
d_gene: NA
CDR3nt: TGCGCCAGCAGCTTGTATGGACAGCAATCCTACGAGCAGTACTTC
CDR3aa: CASSLYGQQSYEQYF

j_gene: TRBJ2-5
v_gene: TRBV29-1
abundance: few
d_gene: NA
CDR3nt: TGCAGCGTTGAGATAAGACAGACCCAGTACTTC
CDR3aa: CSVEIRQTQYF

j_gene: TRBJ2-1
v_gene: TRBV29-1
abundance: few
d_gene: NA
CDR3nt: TGCAGCGTAAAGGTGAGCTCCTACAATGAGCAGTTCTTC
CDR3aa: CSVKVSSYNEQFF

j_gene: TRBJ2-4
v_gene: TRBV20-1
abundance: few
d_gene: NA
CDR3nt: TGCAGTGCTAGAACCGTAGTTCGGGGAGACATTCAGTACTTC
CDR3aa: CSARTVVRGDIQYF

j_gene: TRBJ2-3
v_gene: TRBV20-1
abundance: many
d_gene: NA
CDR3nt: TGCAGTGCTAGAGATCGGCGCGTTCATACGCAGTATTTT
CDR3aa: CSARDRRVHTQYF

j_gene: TRBJ2-3
v_gene: TRBV20-1
abundance: few
d_gene: TRBD1
CDR3nt: TGCAGTGCTAGTTCCCGCGCGACAGGGGCATCGGATACGCAGTATTTT
CDR3aa: CSASSRATGASDTQYF

j_gene: TRBJ1-6
v_gene: TRBV10-2
abundance: NA
d_gene: NA
CDR3nt: TGCGCCAGCAGGGAACCCGGCCGTTCACCCCTCCACTTT
CDR3aa: CASREPGRSPLHF

j_gene: TRBJ2-3
v_gene: TRBV20-1
abundance: NA
d_gene: NA
CDR3nt: TGCAGTACGTGGCGTGGCGATGGCGAGGATACGCAGTATTTT
CDR3aa: CSTWRGDGEDTQYF

j_gene: TRBJ1-2
v_gene: TRBV6-2/TRBV6-3
abundance: NA
d_gene: NA
CDR3nt: TGTGCCAGCAAGGACTCCGACGGCTATGGCTACACCTTC
CDR3aa: CASKDSDGYGYTF

j_gene: TRBJ1-6
v_gene: TRBV28
abundance: NA
d_gene: TRBD1
CDR3nt: TGTGCCAGCAGTTCCGGGACAGATAATTCACCCCTCCACTTT
CDR3aa: CASSSGTDNSPLHF

j_gene: TRBJ2-5
v_gene: TRBV6-2/TRBV6-3
abundance: many
d_gene: NA
CDR3nt: TGTGCCAGCAGTTACGTAGAGACCCAGTACTTC
CDR3aa: CASSYVETQYF

j_gene: TRBJ2-7
v_gene: TRBV7-9
abundance: few
d_gene: NA
CDR3nt: TGTGCCAGCAGCTCGTCGACCGAACACTACGAGCAGTACTTC
CDR3aa: CASSSSTEHYEQYF

j_gene: TRBJ1-5
v_gene: TRBV10-3
abundance: NA
d_gene: TRBD1
CDR3nt: TGTGCCACTACACAGGGGATCAATCAGCCCCAGCATTTT
CDR3aa: CATTQGINQPQHF

j_gene: TRBJ2-1
v_gene: TRBV20-1
abundance: NA
d_gene: NA
CDR3nt: TGCAGTGCTCACCGAGGCGGGACTGAGCAGTTCTTC
CDR3aa: CSAHRGGTEQFF

j_gene: TRBJ2-7
v_gene: TRBV27
abundance: few
d_gene: TRBD2
CDR3nt: TGTGCCAGCACCCAACGTCACATAGCGGGAGGGACCTCCGGGCAGTACTTC
CDR3aa: CASTQRHIAGGTSGQYF

j_gene: TRBJ1-1
v_gene: TRBV12-5
abundance: NA
d_gene: NA
CDR3nt: TGTGCTAGTGGTCCACCCGGGGGTGCCACTGAAGCTTTCTTT
CDR3aa: CASGPPGGATEAFF

j_gene: TRBJ2-7
v_gene: TRBV5-1
abundance: few
d_gene: NA
CDR3nt: TGCGCCAGCAGCTTGGATTCCAGCGCCTATCCCTACGAGCAGTACTTC
CDR3aa: CASSLDSSAYPYEQYF

j_gene: TRBJ2-7
v_gene: TRBV29-1
abundance: NA
d_gene: NA
CDR3nt: TGCAGCGGCCGTAGTGGCTTCTACAATGAGCAGTACTTC
CDR3aa: CSGRSGFYNEQYF

j_gene: TRBJ1-2
v_gene: TRBV25-1
abundance: NA
d_gene: TRBD1
CDR3nt: TGTGCCAGCAGTGTTCAAACAGGGGGCGCATCTAACTATGGCTACACCTTC
CDR3aa: CASSVQTGGASNYGYTF

j_gene: TRBJ2-7
v_gene: TRBV27
abundance: few
d_gene: NA
CDR3nt: TGTGCCAGCAGTGGGTTCGGGGTCTACGAGCAGTACTTC
CDR3aa: CASSGFGVYEQYF

j_gene: TRBJ2-2
v_gene: TRBV7-9
abundance: few
d_gene: NA
CDR3nt: TGTGCCAGCAGCTTAGGGCGGGGCCACCTTCTCACCGGGGAGCTGTTTTTT
CDR3aa: CASSLGRGHLLTGELFF